The 9 T cell receptor beta chains below all came from one sample that was sequenced in a study of blood T cell repertoires in COVID-19. Here immunoSEQ multiplex PCR was the method, and the copy in TCRdb shows in-frame clones only, minus some. The sample holds roughly 63,000 clones; around 89% are singletons and the top ten take around 1.5%. The sequenced sample consisted of peripheral blood. These receptors all stem from a man aged 55 to 70 with acute or convalescent COVID-19.

The chain combines TRBV19 with TRBJ1-6, with D maybe TRBD1 (5 bases). Trimming removed 10 bases from V and 10 bases from J, with 20 bases in between. Germline CDR1 reads LNHDA; CDR2 reads SQIVND (reference sequence). The CDR3 has 14 residues. CDR3 in amino acids: CATSAAGRESPLHF. In DNA form, the CDR3 reads TGTGCCACCTCAGCAGCAGGGAGGGAATCACCCCTCCACTTT.

The CDR3 is CASSPGTGSYEQYF. Written as DNA, the CDR3 is TGTGCCAGCTCACCGGGGACAGGATCCTACGAGCAGTACTTC. The chain combines TRBV18 with TRBJ2-7; 8 nucleotides agree with TRBD1. CDR1 KGHSH and CDR2 LQKENI come from the germline V gene. The CDR3 consists of 14 residues. V shed 3 bases, J shed 1 base, and the junction held 2 bases outside the gene matches.

V and J are TRBV7-9 and TRBJ2-7; a weak D match, TRBD2 (5 bases). Germline V CDR1 and CDR2: SEHNR, FQNEAQ (reference sequence). Between the trimmed V and J ends, which lost 5 bases and 3 bases, there was a span of 29 bases. The CDR3 sequence is 19 residues long. The CDR3 sequence is CASSPSSRTLTAQRYEQYF. As DNA, the CDR3 is TGTGCCAGCAGCCCTAGCTCTAGGACCTTGACTGCACAACGCTACGAGCAGTACTTC.

V and J are TRBV5-6 and TRBJ1-4; possible D gene TRBD1, 6 bases. The CDR3 runs 17 residues. CDR1 is SGHDT and CDR2 is YYEEEE in the germline V gene. Trimming pared 3 bases from V and 0 bases from J, leaving 15 bases between. As DNA, the CDR3 is TGTGCCAGCAGCTCCCGTGCAGGGGTCACAACTAATGAAAAACTGTTTTTT. Its protein product is CASSSRAGVTTNEKLFF.

V gene TRBV7-3 combines with J gene TRBJ2-1; 9 nucleotides match TRBD2. This CDR3 is built from 17 residues. The germline CDR1 and CDR2 sequences are SGHTA and FQGTGA. The junction had 5 bases not matched to a gene; V was cut back by 2 bases and J by 0 bases. The CDR3 protein is CASSLVGGRGSYNEQFF. CDR3 coding DNA: TGTGCCAGCAGCTTAGTCGGCGGGAGGGGCTCCTACAATGAGCAGTTCTTC.

The chain joins TRBV5-6 to TRBJ1-5; 12 positions agree with TRBD1. This CDR3 is built from 16 residues. Germline CDR1 SGHDT, CDR2 YYEEEE. J was trimmed by 3 bases and V by 3 bases; bases with no gene match: 4. CDR3 coding DNA: TGTGCCAGCAGCTCAGGGACAGGGGGCTACAATCAGCCCCAGCATTTT. It specifies CASSSGTGGYNQPQHF.

The CDR3 coding sequence is TGTGCCAGTAGTATGTGGATGCGGAAGATAAATCAGCCCCAGCATTTT. The encoded protein is CASSMWMRKINQPQHF. The chain links TRBV19 to TRBJ1-5; D is uncertain. The CDR3 has 16 amino acids. Per the germline V gene, CDR1 is LNHDA and CDR2 is SQIVND (reference sequence). V shed 3 bases and J shed 4 bases, with 16 bases lying between them.

The chain links TRBV15 to TRBJ1-2; a possible D gene is TRBD1 (5 bases). V lost 0 bases to trimming and J lost 4 bases, with 9 bases between them. The germline V gene has CDR1 LNHNV and CDR2 YYDKDF (reference sequence). The CDR3 totals 14 residues. The CDR3 sequence: CATSRDQTAYGYTF. The CDR3 DNA is TGTGCCACCAGCAGAGATCAGACAGCCTATGGCTACACCTTC.

The V and J genes are TRBV7-2 and TRBJ2-3; D possibly corresponds to TRBD2 (6 bases). Germline V gene data show CDR1 as SGHTA and CDR2 as FQGNSA. The CDR3 length is 14 residues. V gave up 5 bases and J gave up 8 bases, with 17 bases separating them. The CDR3 spells CASSPRAGPATQYF. The CDR3 region has the DNA TGTGCCAGCAGCCCTAGAGCGGGCCCAGCTACGCAGTATTTT.